The T cell receptor (beta chain) described here comes from a study of cytomegalovirus exposure and HLA in healthy donors. PCR involved 60 Vbeta and 13 Jbeta primers. Profiling relied on immunoSEQ multiplex PCR, and the TCRdb table lists in-frame clones only, not all of them. The profile shows more than 100,000 clones, around 77% of them singletons. Trimming at V came to 6 bases and at J to 7 bases, leaving 11 bases not matched to a gene. This CDR3 contains 16 residues. The germline CDR1 and CDR2 sequences are SEHNR and FQNEAQ (reference sequence). The source is a woman aged 55-70 years in good health and CMV-seronegative. This sequence joins TRBV7-9 and TRBJ2-5; 13 nucleotides match TRBD2. The sample was PBMCs. The CDR3 coding sequence is TGTGCCAGCAGTCCTAGACTAGCGGGAGGCCAGGGGACCCAGTACTTC. Amino acids: CASSPRLAGGQGTQYF.